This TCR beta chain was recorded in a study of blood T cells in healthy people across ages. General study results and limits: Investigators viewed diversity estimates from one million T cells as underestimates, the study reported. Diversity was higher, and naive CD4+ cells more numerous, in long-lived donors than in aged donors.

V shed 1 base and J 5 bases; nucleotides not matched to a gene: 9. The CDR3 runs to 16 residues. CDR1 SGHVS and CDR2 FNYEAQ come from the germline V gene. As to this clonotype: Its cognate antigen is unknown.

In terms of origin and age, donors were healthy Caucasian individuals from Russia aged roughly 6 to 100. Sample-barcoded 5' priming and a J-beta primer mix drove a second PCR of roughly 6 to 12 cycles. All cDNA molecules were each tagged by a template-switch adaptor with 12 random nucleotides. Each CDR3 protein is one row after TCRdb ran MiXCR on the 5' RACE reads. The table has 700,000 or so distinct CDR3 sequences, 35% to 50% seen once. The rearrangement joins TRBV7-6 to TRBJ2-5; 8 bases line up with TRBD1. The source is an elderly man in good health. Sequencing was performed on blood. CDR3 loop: CASSLGATGGGETQYF. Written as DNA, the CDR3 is TGTGCCAGCAGCTTAGGAGCAACAGGGGGTGGGGAGACCCAGTACTTC.